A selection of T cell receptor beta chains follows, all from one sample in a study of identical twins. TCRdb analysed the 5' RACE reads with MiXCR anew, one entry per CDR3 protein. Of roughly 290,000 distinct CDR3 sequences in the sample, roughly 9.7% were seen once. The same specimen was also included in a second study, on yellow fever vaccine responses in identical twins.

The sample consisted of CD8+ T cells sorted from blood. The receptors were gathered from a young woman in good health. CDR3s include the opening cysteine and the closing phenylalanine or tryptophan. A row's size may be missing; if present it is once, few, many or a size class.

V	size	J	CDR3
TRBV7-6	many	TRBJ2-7	CASSSGTGGLSYEQYF
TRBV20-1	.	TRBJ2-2	CSAGERGTGELFF
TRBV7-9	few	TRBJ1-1	CASSIRDWNTEAFF
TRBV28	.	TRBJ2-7	CASSLSFQPTGQYF
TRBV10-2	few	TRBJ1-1	CASKNDYMNTEAFF
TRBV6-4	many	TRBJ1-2	CASSDSSTGSGGYTF
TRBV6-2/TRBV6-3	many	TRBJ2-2	CASREIGTSRLGTGELFF
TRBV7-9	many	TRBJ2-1	CASSRPGSSKSEQFF
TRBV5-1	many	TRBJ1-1	CASSVHHTQNTEAFF
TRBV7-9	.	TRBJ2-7	CASSLAGTRLGEQYF
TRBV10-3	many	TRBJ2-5	CAIRPGLAETNQETQYF
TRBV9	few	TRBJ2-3	CASSPWASGRASTDTQYF
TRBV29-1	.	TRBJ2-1	CSARKADEQFF
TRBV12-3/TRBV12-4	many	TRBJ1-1	CASSRRGEPMNTEAFF
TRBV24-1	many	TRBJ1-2	CATSELTGSGYTF
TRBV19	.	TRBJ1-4	CASTGVKEKLFF
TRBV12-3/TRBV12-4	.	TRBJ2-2	CARSLFRSQQGSTGELFF
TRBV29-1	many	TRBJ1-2	CSVDSVYGYTF
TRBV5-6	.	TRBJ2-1	CASSLMGGNEQFF
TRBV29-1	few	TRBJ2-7	CSEPGARGSNEQYF
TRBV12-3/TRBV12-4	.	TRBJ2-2	CASSLFVTGELFF
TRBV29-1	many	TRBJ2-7	CSAAGSSLPLDEQYF
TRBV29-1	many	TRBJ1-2	CSVEDGHLGYGYTF
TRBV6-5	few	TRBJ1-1	CASSYHSDRGLTEAFF
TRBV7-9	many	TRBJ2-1	CASSDRVDNEQFF
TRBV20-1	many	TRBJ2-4	CSASDAGTDGNIQYF
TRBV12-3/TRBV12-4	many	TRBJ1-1	CASSPGYTEAFF
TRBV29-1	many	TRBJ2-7	CSVVLPGSYEQYF
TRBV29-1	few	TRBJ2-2	CSVDPGTSGRPGGELFF
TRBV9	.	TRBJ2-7	CASSPGTSGYEQYF
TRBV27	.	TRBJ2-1	CASSPGGHEQFF
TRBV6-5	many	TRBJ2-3	CASSYSIAGGSTSTDTQYF
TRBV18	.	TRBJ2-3	CASSLPSGRASDTQYF
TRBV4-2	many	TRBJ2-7	CASSQVDAFYEQYF
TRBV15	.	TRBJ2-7	CATSSYAGGAYEQYF
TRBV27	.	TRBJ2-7	CASSLSRIGEQYF
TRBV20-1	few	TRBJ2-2	CSARDSVAGYTGELFF
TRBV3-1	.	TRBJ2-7	CASSQGQLAGSSYEQYF
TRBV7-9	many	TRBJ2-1	CASSSTSGNIDEQFF
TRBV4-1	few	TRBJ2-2	CASMGVGTGELFF
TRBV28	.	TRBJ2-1	CASRPGPGAYNEQFF
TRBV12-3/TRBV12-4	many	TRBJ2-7	CASSPYFGSYEQYF
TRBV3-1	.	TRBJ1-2	CASSQVSGVDYGYTF
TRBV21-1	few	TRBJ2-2	CASSARELFF
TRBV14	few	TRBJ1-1	CASSQAARARGKTEAFF
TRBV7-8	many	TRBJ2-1	CASTSSGRTPSSYNEQFF
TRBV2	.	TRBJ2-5	CDGSDSLAGGFEETQYF